The source of this T cell receptor (beta chain) is a study of T cells after yellow fever vaccination. This clonotype occurred a few times. MiXCR was run by TCRdb on the 5' RACE reads, yielding one entry per CDR3 protein. The sample consists of 550,000 or so distinct CDR3 sequences, under 25% of them appearing once. J lost 7 bases, V lost 5 bases, and 11 bases had no gene match. Germline CDR1 SGDLS, CDR2 YYNGEE. CDR3 length equals 15 residues. The starting material was PBMCs, obtained 15 days after the yellow fever booster vaccination. The origin of this receptor is a young man who received the YFV17D yellow fever vaccine. This rearrangement joins TRBV9 to TRBJ2-2, with 7 bases matching TRBD2. The CDR3 coding sequence is TGTGCCAGCAGTCTGGGGGACTACAGTGGCGGGGAGCTGTTTTTT. As protein: CASSLGDYSGGELFF.